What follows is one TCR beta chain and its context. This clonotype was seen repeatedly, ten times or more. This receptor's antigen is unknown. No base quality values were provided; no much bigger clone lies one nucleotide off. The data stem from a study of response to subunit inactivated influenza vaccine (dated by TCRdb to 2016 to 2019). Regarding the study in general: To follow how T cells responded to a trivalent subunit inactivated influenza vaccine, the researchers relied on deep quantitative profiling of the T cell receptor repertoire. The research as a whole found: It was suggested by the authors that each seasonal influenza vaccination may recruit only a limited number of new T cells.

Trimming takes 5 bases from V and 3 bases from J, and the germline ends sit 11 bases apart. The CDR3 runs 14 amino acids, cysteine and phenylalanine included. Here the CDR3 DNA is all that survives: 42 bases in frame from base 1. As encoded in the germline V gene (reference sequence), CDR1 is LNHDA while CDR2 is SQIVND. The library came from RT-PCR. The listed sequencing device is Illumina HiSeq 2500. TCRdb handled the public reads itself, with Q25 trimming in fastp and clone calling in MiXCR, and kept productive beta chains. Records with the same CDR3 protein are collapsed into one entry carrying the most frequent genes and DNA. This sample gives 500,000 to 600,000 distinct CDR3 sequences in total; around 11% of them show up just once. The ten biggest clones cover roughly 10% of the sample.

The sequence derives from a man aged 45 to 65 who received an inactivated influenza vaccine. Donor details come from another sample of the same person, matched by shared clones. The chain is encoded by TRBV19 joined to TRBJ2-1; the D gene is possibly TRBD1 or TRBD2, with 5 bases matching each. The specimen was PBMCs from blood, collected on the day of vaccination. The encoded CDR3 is CASSGLDSYNEQFF. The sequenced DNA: TGTGCCAGTAGTGGACTCGACAGCTACAATGAGCAGTTCTTC.